This T cell receptor (beta chain) was captured by sequencing in a study of T cell responses to AZD1222 COVID-19 vaccine. Study-wide findings and caveats: Just six AZD1222 recipients tested seropositive at baseline. A reported finding is that nearly half of spike-specific TCRs target unmutated variant regions. Vaccine-associated CD4 TCRs spanned spike, dominant at 160-218 and 743-854. Among the donors, most were white British and more were female, and clonal diversity was possibly underestimated.

This CDR3 has 13 residues. Germline loops: CDR1 MNHNS, CDR2 SASEGT. V lost 3 bases and J lost 7; bases outside the gene matches: 3. Points on this clone: Its antigen is not identified.

TCRdb's table, derived via immunoSEQ multiplex PCR, lists solely in-frame clones and lacks some. Here the sample spans 150,000 or so clones, 82% being singletons. The specimen was peripheral blood, collected on day 0 of MenACWY control vaccination. The receptor's source is an adult in good health. The chain is built from TRBV6-1 and TRBJ1-2; 9 bases fit TRBD1. This chain's CDR3 is CASSENRGLGYTF. CDR3 nucleotides: TGTGCCAGCAGTGAGAACAGGGGGCTTGGCTACACCTTC.